The entry below describes one T cell receptor (beta chain). What this receptor recognizes is not known. The sample holds no much larger clone one base away, and base qualities are not on file. The sample's time point, from its label and the paper: about 28 days (+/-7) after the second vaccine dose. Because spike-specific TCR depth and breadth did not differ between the two schedules, AZD1222 recipients who got a second dose at roughly 4 weeks were pooled with those who got a second dose at roughly 12 weeks. Vaccinee samples came from UK trials COV001 and COV002, including a single-blind randomized controlled phase 2/3 trial of AZD1222 (ChAdOx1 nCoV-19) in healthy adults. Trial participant PBMC samples were collected at day 0 and day 28 after the second dose for TCRbeta chain sequencing. The CDR3 regions of human TCRbeta chains were subjected to immunosequencing. The paper's processing steps were these. TCRs in the repertoires were matched against a reference library of SARS-CoV-2-specific TCRs that had been generated with the MIRA antigen-specificity platform. Breadth was defined as the fraction of unique TCRs that were SARS-CoV-2-associated, and depth was defined as the fraction of total T cells that were SARS-CoV-2-associated. Using the MIRA data, each spike-specific TCR was assigned both to the spike region to which the TCR was reactive and to a CD4 or CD8 class. Log10-transformed breadth and depth values were compared by one-way ANOVA with Sidak's multiple comparisons tests. Held by TCRdb, this immuneACCESS table contains in-frame sequences only and omits some clones. Under half of the omission traces to an unresolved V gene where checked; the cause of the rest is unknown. That table supplies the V and J calls and clone size; D and trimming were determined from the DNA. For this sample the table gives tens of thousands of clones, of which approximately 86% were detected only once. 6.9% of the sample is in the top ten clones.

This specimen belongs to a study of T cell responses to AZD1222 COVID-19 vaccine (dated by TCRdb to about 2021). Regarding the study in general: A total of 230 to 250 trial participants underwent TCR sequencing, of whom some 210 received two doses of AZD1222 and roughly 25 received two doses of the MenACWY control vaccine. Trial participants were enrolled by age into 18-55, 56-69 and 70-plus year subgroups, with 148, 28 and 57 TCR-sequenced participants respectively.

Results the study describes overall, beyond this receptor: In the small 56-69-year group, the increase in depth fell short of significance, most likely because of low power. Reportedly, close to half of the unique spike-specific TCRs recognized epitopes lying outside the regions that are mutated in the B.1.351 and B.1.1.7 variants. The whole spike protein was spanned by vaccine-associated CD4 TCRs, and dominant responses were seen in regions 160-218 and 743-854. Participants were mostly white British, with more females than males. The authors suggested clonal diversity may have been underestimated. Conclusions about previously exposed vaccinees are limited because only a handful of AZD1222 recipients were SARS-CoV-2 seropositive at baseline. No day 14 peak-response samples were available, so repertoires were characterized only after the peak T cell response. Spike-specific TCR breadth and depth rose significantly after two AZD1222 doses compared with day 0 and with MenACWY recipients.

Measured from the cysteine to the phenylalanine, the CDR3 is 14 residues long. The kept DNA is CDR3 alone, 42 bases in frame from the first base. Based on the germline V gene, the CDR1 and CDR2 sequences are SGHTA and FQGNSA. Trimming removed 6 bases from V and 5 bases from J; the gene matches leave 7 bases unexplained. Sample: peripheral blood, taken 28 days after the second AZD1222 dose. The chain joins TRBV7-2 to TRBJ1-5; a stretch of 7 junction bases matches TRBD1. The sequence derives from an adult who received the AZD1222 COVID-19 vaccine. The CDR3 has the sequence CASRDRDRDQPQHF. The nucleotide sequence is given as TGTGCCAGCAGAGACCGGGACAGAGATCAGCCCCAGCATTTT.